These T cell receptor beta chains were read from a single sample in a study of Graves' ophthalmopathy and Graves' hyperthyroidism. Each CDR3 protein gets one entry after TCRdb re-called the multiplex PCR reads with MiXCR. The table records roughly 300,000 distinct CDR3 sequences, roughly 15% of them present only once. The sequenced sample was peripheral blood. The receptors were gathered from an adult man with Graves' ophthalmopathy. Each CDR3 is given with its conserved first and last residue. The D gene is left open where the match is weak. A clone size is listed for some rows: how often the clone was seen (once, few, many), or a class if it is expanded.

v_gene	abundance	d_gene	j_gene	CDR3nt	CDR3aa
TRBV12-3/TRBV12-4	many	-	TRBJ1-5	TGTGCCAGCAGTTTCCCCTATCAGCCCCAGCATTTT	CASSFPYQPQHF
TRBV7-9	many	-	TRBJ1-1	TGTGCCAGCAGCTTAAGTACGGTGATGAACACTGAAGCTTTCTTT	CASSLSTVMNTEAFF
TRBV20-1	many	-	TRBJ2-5	TGCAGTGCTAGAGGGGGCCGGGGGAAGACCCAGTACTTC	CSARGGRGKTQYF
TRBV10-1	many	TRBD1	TRBJ2-7	TGCGCCAGCAGTGGGTCAGACAGGGGGCACGTCGAGCAGTACTTC	CASSGSDRGHVEQYF
TRBV6-1	-	TRBD2	TRBJ2-7	TGTGCCAGCAGTGTGAGCGGGAGGGCCTCGTACGAGCAGTACTTC	CASSVSGRASYEQYF
TRBV2	many	-	TRBJ2-5	TGTGCCAGCAGTTACGTGTCGAAGACCCAGTACTTC	CASSYVSKTQYF
TRBV29-1	many	-	TRBJ1-2	TGCAGCGTTGCAAGGGGCGACGGCTACACCTTC	CSVARGDGYTF
TRBV11-1	many	-	TRBJ2-5	TGTGCCAGCAGCTTAGTCATGGGGACCCAGTACTTC	CASSLVMGTQYF
TRBV9	many	-	TRBJ1-6	TGTGCCAGCAGCGTAGTCGGGCAGGGGAATTCACCCCTCCACTTT	CASSVVGQGNSPLHF
TRBV4-1	many	-	TRBJ1-1	TGCGCCAGCAGCCAGGGCCCGAACACTGAAGCTTTCTTT	CASSQGPNTEAFF
TRBV7-8	many	-	TRBJ2-5	TGTGCCAGCAGCTTATTGGGACCCAAAGAGACCCAGTACTTC	CASSLLGPKETQYF
TRBV6-1	-	-	TRBJ2-5	TGTGCCAGCAGTGAAATCGCGTGGTGGACGGGAGAGACCCAGTACTTC	CASSEIAWWTGETQYF
TRBV13	-	TRBD2	TRBJ2-7	TGTGCCAGCAGCGGGACTAGCGGGAGCCTCGAGCAGTACTTC	CASSGTSGSLEQYF
TRBV13	many	TRBD1	TRBJ2-7	TGTGCCAGCAGCCGACGAGTAACAGGGGAATCCTACGAGCAGTACTTC	CASSRRVTGESYEQYF
TRBV6-4	many	-	TRBJ2-2	TGTGCCAGCAGCCCATCCGGGAAAAACACCGGGGAGCTGTTTTTT	CASSPSGKNTGELFF
TRBV5-6	many	-	TRBJ1-2	TGTGCCAGCAGCCCGACCGCGACAGGCTCTAGCGGCTACACCTTC	CASSPTATGSSGYTF
TRBV11-2	-	-	TRBJ2-7	TGTGCCAGCAGCTTAGGCGGGGCCTCCCCTGATCTATGGGAGCAGTACTTC	CASSLGGASPDLWEQYF
TRBV2	few	-	TRBJ2-7	TGTGCCAGCAGTGAGTCTCAGGGGCCGTACGAGCAGTACTTC	CASSESQGPYEQYF
TRBV5-1	many	-	TRBJ2-5	TGCGCCAGCAGCTGGGAAGGTCGGGACTGGCTCCAAGAGACCCAGTACTTC	CASSWEGRDWLQETQYF
TRBV12-3/TRBV12-4	many	-	TRBJ1-5	TGTGCCAGCAGTTCCAGGACGGGTCAGCCCCAGCATTTT	CASSSRTGQPQHF
TRBV11-1	many	-	TRBJ2-7	TGTGCCAGCAGCACCGCCGGGGACGAGCAGTACTTC	CASSTAGDEQYF
TRBV10-3	many	TRBD2	TRBJ2-7	TGTGCCATCAGGGGAACTAGCGGGCCTCGGGTCGAGCAGTACTTC	CAIRGTSGPRVEQYF
TRBV5-5	many	-	TRBJ1-3	TGTGCCAGCAGCCTACACTCTGGAAACACCATATATTTT	CASSLHSGNTIYF
TRBV9	-	-	TRBJ2-5	TGTGCCAGCAGCGTAACGTCACAGGCGGCCGAGACCCAGTACTTC	CASSVTSQAAETQYF
TRBV4-2	-	TRBD1	TRBJ1-5	TGTGCCAGCAGCCAAGAGGGCAGGGGGCCTGTACAGCCCCAGCATTTT	CASSQEGRGPVQPQHF
TRBV12-3/TRBV12-4	many	TRBD2	TRBJ2-2	TGTGCCAGCAGCCCCGACTGGACTAGCGGACCCACCGGGGAGCTGTTTTTT	CASSPDWTSGPTGELFF
TRBV20-1	many	TRBD1	TRBJ1-5	TGCAGTGCTCCGGACAGGTATAGCAATCAGCCCCAGCATTTT	CSAPDRYSNQPQHF
TRBV6-2/TRBV6-3	many	-	TRBJ1-5	TGTGCCAGCAGTTACTCCGGACGGCTCGCGGATTTT	CASSYSGRLADF
TRBV6-1	-	TRBD1	TRBJ2-7	TGTGCCAGCAGTGACGAGACAGGGGTTTACGAGCAGTACTTC	CASSDETGVYEQYF
TRBV6-5	many	TRBD2	TRBJ2-3	TGTGCCAGCAGTTACACTAGCGGGAACACAGATACGCAGTATTTT	CASSYTSGNTDTQYF
TRBV5-6	few	TRBD1	TRBJ2-7	TGTGCCAGCAGCTCTCTCCTGGACAGGGAGAACTTGAGGGAGCAGTACTTC	CASSSLLDRENLREQYF
TRBV12-3/TRBV12-4	many	TRBD1	TRBJ2-7	TGTGCCAGCAGCGACAGGACAGGGTCCTCCTACGAGCAGTACTTC	CASSDRTGSSYEQYF
TRBV11-2	many	-	TRBJ1-2	TGTGCCAGCAGCTTATTATGGGGTTCGAACTATGGCTACACCTTC	CASSLLWGSNYGYTF
TRBV2	many	TRBD2	TRBJ2-2	TGTGCCAGCAGTGAAAGGGGACTACCACAATCGAACACCGGGGAGCTGTTTTTT	CASSERGLPQSNTGELFF
TRBV29-1	many	TRBD1	TRBJ2-2	TGCAGCGCTGCGAGACAGGGTGACACCGGGGAGCTGTTTTTT	CSAARQGDTGELFF
TRBV24-1	many	TRBD1	TRBJ2-5	TGTGCCACCAGTGAAACTGCCGGGACAGGGAGTGGGACGGAGACCCAGTACTTC	CATSETAGTGSGTETQYF
TRBV6-5	few	-	TRBJ2-2	TGTGCCAGCAGTTACTCGCCCACCGGGGAGCTGTTTTTT	CASSYSPTGELFF